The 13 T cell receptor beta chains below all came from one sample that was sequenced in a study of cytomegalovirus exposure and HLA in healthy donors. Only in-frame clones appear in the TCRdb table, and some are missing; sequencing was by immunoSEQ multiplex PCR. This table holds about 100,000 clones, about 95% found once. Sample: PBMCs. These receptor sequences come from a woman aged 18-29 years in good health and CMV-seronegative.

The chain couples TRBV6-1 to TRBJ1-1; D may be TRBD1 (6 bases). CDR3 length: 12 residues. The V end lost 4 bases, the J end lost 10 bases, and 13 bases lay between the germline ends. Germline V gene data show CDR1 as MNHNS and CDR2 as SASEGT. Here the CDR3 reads CASSVGGRGAFF. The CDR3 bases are TGTGCCAGCAGTGTGGGGGGGCGAGGAGCTTTCTTT.

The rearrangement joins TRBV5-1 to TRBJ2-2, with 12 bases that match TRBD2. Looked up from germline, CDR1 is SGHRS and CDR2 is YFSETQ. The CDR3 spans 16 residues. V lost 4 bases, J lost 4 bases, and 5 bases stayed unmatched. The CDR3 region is CASSTTSGSLTGELFF. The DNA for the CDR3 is TGCGCCAGCAGCACGACTAGCGGGAGCCTCACCGGGGAGCTGTTTTTT.

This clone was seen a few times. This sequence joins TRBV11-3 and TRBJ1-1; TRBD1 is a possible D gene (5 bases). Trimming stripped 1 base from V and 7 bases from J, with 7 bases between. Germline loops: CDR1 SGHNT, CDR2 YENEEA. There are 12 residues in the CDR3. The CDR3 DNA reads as TGTGCCAGCAGCTTAGCCAGGGTTGAAGCTTTCTTT. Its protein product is CASSLARVEAFF.

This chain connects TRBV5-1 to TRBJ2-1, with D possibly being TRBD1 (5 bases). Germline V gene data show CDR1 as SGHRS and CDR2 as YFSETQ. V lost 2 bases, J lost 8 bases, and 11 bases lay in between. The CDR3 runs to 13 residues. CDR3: CASSFWGNDEQFF. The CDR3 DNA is TGCGCCAGCAGCTTCTGGGGCAACGATGAGCAGTTCTTC.

The CDR3 is CASSLGLAGDYEQYF. DNA of the CDR3: TGTGCCAGCAGCTTAGGGCTAGCGGGAGACTACGAGCAGTACTTC. The chain recombines TRBV7-2 with TRBJ2-7, with 10 bases identical to TRBD2. CDR1 and CDR2 (germline): SGHTA, FQGNSA. The ends lost 1 base at V and 3 bases at J; junction bases unmatched: 3. The CDR3 loop spans 15 amino acids.

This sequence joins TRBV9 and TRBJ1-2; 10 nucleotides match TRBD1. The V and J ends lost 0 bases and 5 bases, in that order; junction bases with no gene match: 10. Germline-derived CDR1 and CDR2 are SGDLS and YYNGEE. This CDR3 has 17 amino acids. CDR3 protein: CASSVARQGAKGYGYTF. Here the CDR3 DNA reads TGTGCCAGCAGCGTAGCGAGACAGGGGGCCAAGGGTTATGGCTACACCTTC. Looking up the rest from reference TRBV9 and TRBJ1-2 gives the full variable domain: DSGVTQTPKHLITATGQRVTLRCSPRSGDLSVYWYQQSLDQGLQFLIQYYNGEERAKGNILERFSAQQFPDLHSELNLSSLELGDSALYFCASSVARQGAKGYGYTFGSGTRLTVV.

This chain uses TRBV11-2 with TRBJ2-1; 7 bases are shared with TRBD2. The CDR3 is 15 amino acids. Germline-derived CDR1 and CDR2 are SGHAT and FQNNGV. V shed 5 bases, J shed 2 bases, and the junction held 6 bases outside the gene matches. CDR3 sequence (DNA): TGTGCCAGCAGCATCGCGGGAGTCGCCTACAATGAGCAGTTCTTC. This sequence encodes CASSIAGVAYNEQFF.

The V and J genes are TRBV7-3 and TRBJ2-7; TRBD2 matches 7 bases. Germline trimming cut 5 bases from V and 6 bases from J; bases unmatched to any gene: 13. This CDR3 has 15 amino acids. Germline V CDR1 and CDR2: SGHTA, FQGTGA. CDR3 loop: CASSPNLAGVGEQYF. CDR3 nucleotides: TGTGCCAGCAGCCCAAATCTGGCGGGGGTCGGCGAGCAGTACTTC.

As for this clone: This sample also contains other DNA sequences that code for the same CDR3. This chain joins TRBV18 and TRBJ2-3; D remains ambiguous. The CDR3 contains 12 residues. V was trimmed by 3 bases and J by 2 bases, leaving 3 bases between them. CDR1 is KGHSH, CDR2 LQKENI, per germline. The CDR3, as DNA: TGTGCCAGCTCACCGTACACAGATACGCAGTATTTT. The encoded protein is CASSPYTDTQYF.

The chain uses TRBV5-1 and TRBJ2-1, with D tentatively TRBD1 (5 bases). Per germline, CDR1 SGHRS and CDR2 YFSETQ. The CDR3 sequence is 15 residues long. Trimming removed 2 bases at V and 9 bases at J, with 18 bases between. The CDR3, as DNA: TGCGCCAGCAGCTTTTTTTTCCAGGGTAAGGTTGAGCAGTTCTTC. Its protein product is CASSFFFQGKVEQFF.

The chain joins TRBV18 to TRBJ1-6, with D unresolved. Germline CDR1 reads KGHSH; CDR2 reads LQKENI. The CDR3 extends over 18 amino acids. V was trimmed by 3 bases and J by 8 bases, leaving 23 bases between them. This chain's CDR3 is CASSPRQPGSPNDSPLHF. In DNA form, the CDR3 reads TGTGCCAGCTCACCGCGCCAACCGGGAAGTCCTAATGATTCACCCCTCCACTTT.

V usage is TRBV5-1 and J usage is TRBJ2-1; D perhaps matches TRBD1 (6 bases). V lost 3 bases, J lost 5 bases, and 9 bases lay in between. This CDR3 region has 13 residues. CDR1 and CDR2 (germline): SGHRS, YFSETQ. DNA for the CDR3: TGCGCCAGCAGCTCCCGGACAGACAATGAGCAGTTCTTC. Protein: CASSSRTDNEQFF.

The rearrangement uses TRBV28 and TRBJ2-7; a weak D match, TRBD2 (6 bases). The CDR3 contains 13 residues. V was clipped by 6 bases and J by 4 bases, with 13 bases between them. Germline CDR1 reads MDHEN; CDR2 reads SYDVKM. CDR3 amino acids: CASRPGLIYEQYF. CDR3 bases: TGTGCCAGCAGGCCGGGACTTATTTACGAGCAGTACTTC.